This entry is about one TCR beta chain. The record originates from a study of blood T cell repertoires in COVID-19. Ages ranged from about 18 to 89 years, with residence in about 24 US areas. Authors' methods: It was from reference gene primer amplification that nucleated cell counts were estimated. Here immunoSEQ multiplex PCR was the method, and the copy in TCRdb shows in-frame clones only, minus some. The V and J calls and clone size are taken from that table; D and trimming were inferred from the DNA. The table lists more than 250,000 clones, more than 70% of them singletons. This CDR3 contains 17 residues. Trimming took off 3 bases at V and 4 bases at J, with 22 bases between the two ends. Looked up from germline, CDR1 is WNHNN and CDR2 is SYGVQD (reference sequence).

V is TRBV10-1 and J is TRBJ2-7; weak D call: TRBD1 (6 bases). The sequence came from a woman aged 30 to 39 who had recovered from COVID-19. The sample was PBMCs or T cells enriched from blood (not recorded which). DNA of the CDR3: TGCGCCAGCAGTGACTACTCCCTTCCGGACAGAGCTTACGAGCAGTACTTC. This codes for CASSDYSLPDRAYEQYF.